Sequencing of this T cell receptor beta chain was carried out in a study of T cell repertoires in cytomegalovirus infection. TCRdb called the reads again in MiXCR, with one record for every CDR3 protein. The profile shows about 60,000 distinct CDR3 sequences, over 15% of them singletons. This clonotype was seen a handful of times. What it recognizes is unknown. From germline, CDR1 is SEHNR and CDR2 FQNEAQ (reference sequence). This CDR3 is 16 amino acids long. V gave up 7 bases and J gave up 2 bases; unmatched junction bases: 8. V is TRBV7-9 and J is TRBJ2-2, with TRBD2 matching over 9 bases. The starting material was CD8+ T cells from cultured PBMCs, obtained from culture after CMV antigen stimulation. This receptor was taken from a human donor in good health (CMV status not recorded). Some clones in this sample may be carry-over from other donors' samples. CDR3 sequence reads: CASIPSGDFNTGELFF. The CDR3 DNA sequence: TGTGCCAGCATCCCTAGCGGGGATTTCAACACCGGGGAGCTGTTTTTT.